This note documents a single TCR beta chain sequence. The CDR3 runs to 14 residues. The germline CDR1 and CDR2 sequences are LNHDA and SQIVND (reference sequence). With V trimmed by 7 bases and J by 4 bases, 4 bases remained unmatched. This record comes from a study of cytomegalovirus exposure and HLA in healthy donors. The PCR ran on 60 Vbeta and 13 Jbeta primers. Data came from immunoSEQ multiplex PCR; TCRdb stores just in-frame clones and leaves some out. The sample holds some 190,000 clones; about 82% are singletons and the top ten take about 1.5%. Sequenced material: PBMCs. This sequence was found in a man aged 18 to 29 in good health and CMV-seronegative. The V call is TRBV19, the J call TRBJ1-5; 10 positions agree with TRBD1. CDR3 nucleotides: TGTGCCAGTACCCGGACAGGGGGTAATCAGCCCCAGCATTTT. This sequence encodes CASTRTGGNQPQHF.